This T cell receptor beta chain was recorded in a study of blood T cells in healthy people across ages. Study details: About one barcoded beta molecule was captured per two T cells (by template switching).

PCR was performed a second time for 7 to 11 cycles using a sample-barcoded 5' primer and a J-beta primer mix. TCRdb re-analysed the 5' RACE reads in MiXCR, keeping a single row per CDR3 protein. The table includes 1 million or so distinct CDR3 sequences, 25% detected once. Study conclusions and caveats: The study regarded diversity estimates from one million T cells as underestimates.

Points on this clonotype: The antigen is unknown. One end of the junction fails to match germline, which may point to a read error.

The CDR3 contains 13 residues. Germline lookup yields CDR1 SGHTA and CDR2 FQGTGA. These sequences were also reported in another study, on T cells of mothers and their children.

Sequencing used blood. The rearrangement links TRBV7-3 to TRBJ2-1, with D perhaps matching TRBD2 (5 bases). The TCR comes from a girl aged 2 to 9 in good health. In DNA, the CDR3 is TGTGCCAGCAGCTTAATGCCTAGCAATGAACAGTTCTTC. Translation: CASSLMPSNEQFF.